These T cell receptor beta chains were read from a single sample in a study of cytomegalovirus exposure and HLA in healthy donors. Only in-frame clones appear in the TCRdb table, and some are missing; sequencing was by immunoSEQ multiplex PCR. The sample holds approximately 120,000 clones, 81% seen once. The sample comprised PBMCs. The receptors come from a woman aged 30 to 39 in good health and CMV-seronegative. The CDR3 runs from the conserved cysteine through the conserved F or W. The D gene is left open where the match is weak. Clone size, where shown, is once, few, many, or a class for clones that have expanded.

j_call d_call v_call clone_size cdr3_nt cdr3_aa
TRBJ2-7 - TRBV7-9 - TGTGCCAGCAGCTTCGTAGGAGGGGCCGAGCAGTACTTC CASSFVGGAEQYF
TRBJ1-1 TRBD1 TRBV6-1 - TGTGCCAGCAGTCACAGGGGGCGGTACACTGAAGCTTTCTTT CASSHRGRYTEAFF
TRBJ2-7 TRBD2 TRBV5-3 - TGTGCCAGAAGCTCGCGGGGGGGCGTTTCCTACGAGCAGTACTTC CARSSRGGVSYEQYF
TRBJ1-1 TRBD1 TRBV7-9 - TGTGCCAGCAGCTTCTACAGGGGGGAAACTGAAGCTTTCTTT CASSFYRGETEAFF
TRBJ2-2 TRBD2 TRBV18 - TGTGCCAGCTCACCAAGCGGGACGACCGGGGAGCTGTTTTTT CASSPSGTTGELFF
TRBJ1-2 - TRBV18 - TGTGCCAGCTCACCAGATCAGGGGAACTATGGCTACACCTTC CASSPDQGNYGYTF
TRBJ2-5 - TRBV6-7 once TGTGCCAGCAGGAATAGTTCGGGTGGAAAGACCCAGTACTTC CASRNSSGGKTQYF
TRBJ1-1 - TRBV5-4 - TGTGCCAGCAGCTTGTACCAGGGTTGGTCTGTGGTTGAAGCTTTCTTT CASSLYQGWSVVEAFF
TRBJ2-1 - TRBV2 - TGTGCCAGCAGTGAAAGCCTAGTAGGTTACAATGAGCAGTTCTTC CASSESLVGYNEQFF
TRBJ2-1 TRBD2 TRBV19 - TGTGCCAGTAGCCCCCGGACTAGTTCGAATGAGCAGTTCTTC CASSPRTSSNEQFF
TRBJ2-5 - TRBV25-1 - TGTGCCAGCAGTGCATTCGCGGGCCAAGAGACCCAGTACTTC CASSAFAGQETQYF
TRBJ2-3 - TRBV7-6 - TGTGCCAGCAGCCCCCCCCCGCGCGGCGGGACCCGCCGCACAGATACGCAGTATTTT CASSPPPRGGTRRTDTQYF
TRBJ2-1 - TRBV7-9 once TGTGCCAGCAGCTATATTACCAGGAATGAGCAGTTCTTC CASSYITRNEQFF
TRBJ1-6 - TRBV27 - TGTGCCAGCCCAATTTTACAAGAAGCACCCCTCCACTTT CASPILQEAPLHF
TRBJ1-4 - TRBV29-1 - TGCAGCGTTGGGGGGGTTAATGAAAAACTGTTTTTT CSVGGVNEKLFF
TRBJ2-1 TRBD1 TRBV19 - TGTGCCAGTAGTATAGCCGGACAGGGGGTACCTGGGGCGGAGCAGTTCTTC CASSIAGQGVPGAEQFF
TRBJ2-5 - TRBV5-4 few TGTGCCAGCAGCCGGTACCAAGAGACCCAGTACTTC CASSRYQETQYF
TRBJ1-1 - TRBV6-1 - TGTGCCAGCAGTGGGGTCGGGGAAGCTTTCTTT CASSGVGEAFF
TRBJ2-5 TRBD2 TRBV28 once TGTGCCAGCGAATTAACCGGGACTAGCGGTCAAGAGACCCAGTACTTC CASELTGTSGQETQYF
TRBJ2-2 TRBD2 TRBV4-2 - TGTGCCAGCAGCCAAGATCGAGCGGGAGCGGCAATTACCGGGGAGCTGTTTTTT CASSQDRAGAAITGELFF
TRBJ2-1 - TRBV19 - TGTGCCAGTAGTATAGGACAGAACAATGAGCAGTTCTTC CASSIGQNNEQFF
TRBJ2-1 TRBD1 TRBV7-9 once TGTGCCAGCAGCTTATTCCGGACAGGGGTGGGTGAGCAGTTCTTC CASSLFRTGVGEQFF
TRBJ2-1 - TRBV5-5 - TGTGCCAGCAGCCAGGACAGCCTGAAACTCAATGAGCAGTTCTTC CASSQDSLKLNEQFF
TRBJ2-7 TRBD2 TRBV19 - TGTGCCAGTAGTATCCGACTAGCGGGAGTTGACTACGAGCAGTACTTC CASSIRLAGVDYEQYF
TRBJ1-1 TRBD1 TRBV5-4 - TGTGCCAGCAGCTTGTCCGGGACAGTTGAAGCTTTCTTT CASSLSGTVEAFF
TRBJ2-7 - TRBV19 - TGTGCCAGTAGCCGTCTAGCGTCCTACGAGCAGTACTTC CASSRLASYEQYF
TRBJ2-7 TRBD1 TRBV2 - TGTGCCAGCAGTGGGCCGGGACAGGGGATATACGAGCAGTACTTC CASSGPGQGIYEQYF
TRBJ2-1 TRBD2 TRBV19 - TGTGCCAGTAGTCGGTCTACGGGACTAGCTTCCCCCTCATACAATGAGCAGTTCTTC CASSRSTGLASPSYNEQFF
TRBJ2-1 - TRBV28 - TGTGCCAGCAGTTTAATACTAATAAGCAACGAGCAGTTCTTC CASSLILISNEQFF
TRBJ1-1 - TRBV7-3 - TGTGCCAGCAGCTTCGGTCGGGACACTGAAGCTTTCTTT CASSFGRDTEAFF
TRBJ2-2 - TRBV7-5 - TGTGTCAGAAGCTTAGCTGGACTAGCGGGGATGGGGACCGGGGAGCTGTTTTTT CVRSLAGLAGMGTGELFF
TRBJ2-2 TRBD2 TRBV5-1 - TGCGCCAGCAGCTCCCGTCCTAGCGGGGAAAACACCGGGGAGCTGTTTTTT CASSSRPSGENTGELFF
TRBJ2-7 TRBD1 TRBV6-5 - TGTGCCAGTGGACAGGGGGAATCCTACGAGCAGTACTTC CASGQGESYEQYF
TRBJ2-2 TRBD2 TRBV27 - TGTGCCAGCAGTATGGCGGGAGTTCAATACACCGGGGAGCTGTTTTTT CASSMAGVQYTGELFF
TRBJ2-7 TRBD2 TRBV10-3 - TGTGCCATCAGTGAGTCGCGGGGGGTAATAGGAGTCAGAGAGCAGTACTTC CAISESRGVIGVREQYF
TRBJ2-1 TRBD1 TRBV6-1 - TGTGCCAGCAGACCGACAGGGTTGGGTGAGCAGTTCTTC CASRPTGLGEQFF
TRBJ2-7 TRBD2 TRBV2 - TGTGCCAGCACTTCGCTAGCGGGAGACGAGCAGTACTTC CASTSLAGDEQYF
TRBJ1-3 TRBD1 TRBV7-9 - TGTGCCAGCAGCTATTCAGGGGGCTTCGCTGGAAACACCATATATTTT CASSYSGGFAGNTIYF
TRBJ2-3 - TRBV7-6 - TGTGCCAGCAGCCCCTTAGTTGGCACAGATACGCAGTATTTT CASSPLVGTDTQYF
TRBJ1-3 - TRBV10-3 - TGTGCCATCACCGCGGGCGAAAGCTCTGGAAACACCATATATTTT CAITAGESSGNTIYF